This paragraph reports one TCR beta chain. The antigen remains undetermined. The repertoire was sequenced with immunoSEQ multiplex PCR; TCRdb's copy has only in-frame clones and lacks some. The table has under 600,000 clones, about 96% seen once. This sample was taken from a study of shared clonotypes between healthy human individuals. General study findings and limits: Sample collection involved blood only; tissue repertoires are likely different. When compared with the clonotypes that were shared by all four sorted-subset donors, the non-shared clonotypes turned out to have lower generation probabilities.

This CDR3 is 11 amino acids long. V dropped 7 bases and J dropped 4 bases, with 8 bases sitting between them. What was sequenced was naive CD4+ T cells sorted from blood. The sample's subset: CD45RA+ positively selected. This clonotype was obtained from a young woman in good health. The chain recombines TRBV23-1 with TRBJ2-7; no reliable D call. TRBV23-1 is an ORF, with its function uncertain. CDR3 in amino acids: CASTDMYEQYF. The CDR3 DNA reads TGCGCCAGCACGGATATGTACGAGCAGTACTTC.